These T cell receptor beta chains were read from a single sample in a study of blood T cell repertoires in COVID-19. Sequencing was performed with immunoSEQ multiplex PCR; in TCRdb, only in-frame clones are kept and a portion is missing. There are roughly 250,000 clones in the sample; roughly 91% occur only once, and just under 1% lies in the top ten. The sequencing sample was made of peripheral blood. These receptor sequences come from a woman in her forties who had recovered from COVID-19. Each CDR3 is given with its conserved first and last residue. Fields, in order: D gene, clone size, J gene, V gene, CDR3 DNA, CDR3 protein. The D gene is left open where the match is weak. Clone size appears in some rows only: once, few, many, or a class for an expanded clone.

D: TRBD1; size: NA; J: TRBJ2-5; V: TRBV29-1; DNA: TGCAGCGTCTGGGGACAGGGTGAGACCCAGTACTTC; CDR3: CSVWGQGETQYF
D: TRBD1; size: NA; J: TRBJ1-1; V: TRBV6-4; DNA: TGTGCCAGCAGTGACTCTGGGCCTGAGGGGGCGGAATGGGGACTGAACACTGAAGCTTTCTTT; CDR3: CASSDSGPEGAEWGLNTEAFF
D: NA; size: NA; J: TRBJ1-2; V: TRBV10-1; DNA: TGCGCCAGCAGTGGGGGGGACAACTATGGCTACACCTTC; CDR3: CASSGGDNYGYTF
D: TRBD1; size: NA; J: TRBJ1-2; V: TRBV12-3/TRBV12-4; DNA: TGTGCCAGCAGTCAGGGGGCGGAAGGCTACACCTTC; CDR3: CASSQGAEGYTF
D: NA; size: NA; J: TRBJ2-1; V: TRBV7-3; DNA: TGTGCCAGCAGCTTGGGCCAGGGGTATTACAATGAGCAGTTCTTC; CDR3: CASSLGQGYYNEQFF
D: NA; size: NA; J: TRBJ1-5; V: TRBV27; DNA: TGTGCCAGCAGTGGGGCCAGACACAGCAATCAGCCCCAGCATTTT; CDR3: CASSGARHSNQPQHF
D: NA; size: NA; J: TRBJ2-1; V: TRBV10-3; DNA: TGTGCCATCAGTGTGGAGGGTACGAGGGATGAGCAGTTCTTC; CDR3: CAISVEGTRDEQFF
D: TRBD1; size: NA; J: TRBJ2-1; V: TRBV5-1; DNA: TGCGCCAGCGAGGCCCGGGACAGTAGCCGGGGCCATGGGTTCTTC; CDR3: CASEARDSSRGHGFF
D: TRBD1; size: NA; J: TRBJ2-7; V: TRBV6-5; DNA: TGTGCCAGCAGTCCGACAGGGTTTGAGCAGTACTTC; CDR3: CASSPTGFEQYF
D: NA; size: once; J: TRBJ2-4; V: TRBV5-8; DNA: TGTGCCAGCAGCGCCCCCGCTGGAGCTCAGTACTTC; CDR3: CASSAPAGAQYF
D: TRBD2; size: NA; J: TRBJ2-1; V: TRBV6-4; DNA: TGTGCCAGCAGTGACTCAGCGGGAGGGTACAATGAGCAGTTCTTC; CDR3: CASSDSAGGYNEQFF
D: TRBD1; size: NA; J: TRBJ1-5; V: TRBV28; DNA: TGTGCCAGCAGGCCGACAGGGGCCCATCAGCCCCAGCATTTT; CDR3: CASRPTGAHQPQHF
D: TRBD2; size: NA; J: TRBJ2-1; V: TRBV19; DNA: TGTGCCAGTAGCCTCTGGGGGGGAGCCGGCGATGAGCAGTTCTTC; CDR3: CASSLWGGAGDEQFF
D: TRBD2; size: NA; J: TRBJ2-1; V: TRBV20-1; DNA: TGCAGTGCTAGTTGGGAGGGGTATGAGCAGTTCTTC; CDR3: CSASWEGYEQFF
D: NA; size: NA; J: TRBJ1-3; V: TRBV7-6; DNA: TGTGCCAGCAGTCCAGGTCAGGGCCCTGGAAACACCATATATTTT; CDR3: CASSPGQGPGNTIYF
D: TRBD1; size: NA; J: TRBJ1-2; V: TRBV18; DNA: TGTGCCAGCTCACCTCCCGGGACAGGGCCTGCCACCTTC; CDR3: CASSPPGTGPATF
D: TRBD1; size: NA; J: TRBJ2-3; V: TRBV14; DNA: TGTGCCAGCAGCCCTCACCGGCAGGGGGAGAGGGTCACAGATACGCAGTATTTT; CDR3: CASSPHRQGERVTDTQYF
D: NA; size: NA; J: TRBJ2-3; V: TRBV19; DNA: TGTGCCAGTATGGGGAGGGGGGCAGATACGCAGTATTTT; CDR3: CASMGRGADTQYF
D: NA; size: NA; J: TRBJ2-1; V: TRBV4-3; DNA: TGCGCCAGCAGCCACGGCGCGGGACTGATCTTC; CDR3: CASSHGAGLIF
D: NA; size: NA; J: TRBJ1-2; V: TRBV9; DNA: TGTGCCAGCAGCGATATGGGGCGGCGGGATTTCTATGGCTACACCTTC; CDR3: CASSDMGRRDFYGYTF
D: NA; size: few; J: TRBJ1-2; V: TRBV6-4; DNA: TGTGCCAGCAGTGAGGGGGGGGGCGCAGGCTATGGCTACACCTTC; CDR3: CASSEGGGAGYGYTF
D: TRBD2; size: few; J: TRBJ2-3; V: TRBV7-6; DNA: TGTGCCAGCAGCTTATATGTGCAAGCGGGAGGCACAGATACGCAGTATTTT; CDR3: CASSLYVQAGGTDTQYF
D: NA; size: NA; J: TRBJ1-2; V: TRBV19; DNA: TGTGCCAGTAGTATTGCAGGGCAGTTGGCCTATGGCTACACCTTC; CDR3: CASSIAGQLAYGYTF
D: TRBD2; size: NA; J: TRBJ2-1; V: TRBV29-1; DNA: TGCAGCGTTGTGGTCGCCGCGGGAGGGGACAATGAGCAGTTCTTC; CDR3: CSVVVAAGGDNEQFF
D: NA; size: NA; J: TRBJ1-5; V: TRBV18; DNA: TGTGCCAGCTCCCTCGTGGGGCAGGGAGGAACCCAGCATTTT; CDR3: CASSLVGQGGTQHF
D: NA; size: NA; J: TRBJ2-7; V: TRBV28; DNA: TGTGCCAGCGGTCGGGGTTACGAGCAGTACTTC; CDR3: CASGRGYEQYF
D: TRBD2; size: NA; J: TRBJ2-3; V: TRBV19; DNA: TGTGCCAGTAGTATAGAGGTACCTGGGGCGGGGACTACGTTTTTGAGGGATACGCAGTATTTT; CDR3: CASSIEVPGAGTTFLRDTQYF
D: NA; size: NA; J: TRBJ2-2; V: TRBV7-9; DNA: TGTGCCAGCAGACCCGGACAAAACCCGAACACCGGGGAGCTGTTTTTT; CDR3: CASRPGQNPNTGELFF
D: NA; size: NA; J: TRBJ2-4; V: TRBV6-2/TRBV6-3; DNA: TGTGCCAGCAGTTCCTCAGGGGTGGCCAAAAACATTCAGTACTTC; CDR3: CASSSSGVAKNIQYF
D: NA; size: NA; J: TRBJ1-6; V: TRBV30; DNA: TGTGCCTGGAGTCGCGCAAATTCACCCCTCCACTTT; CDR3: CAWSRANSPLHF
D: NA; size: NA; J: TRBJ1-1; V: TRBV5-1; DNA: TGCGCCAGCAGCCCCGTGGGGGGGTTGGGCACTGAAGCTTTCTTT; CDR3: CASSPVGGLGTEAFF
D: TRBD1; size: NA; J: TRBJ1-3; V: TRBV30; DNA: TGTGCCTGGAGTGGGATCGGACAGGGGGTCGGAAACACCATATATTTT; CDR3: CAWSGIGQGVGNTIYF
D: TRBD2; size: NA; J: TRBJ2-7; V: TRBV29-1; DNA: TGCAGCGTTGAAGGGGGGCGGGAGGGCCGCTACGAGCAGTACTTC; CDR3: CSVEGGREGRYEQYF
D: NA; size: NA; J: TRBJ2-5; V: TRBV2; DNA: TGTGCCAGCCCAGGGCGGGACCGTCAAGAGACCCAGTACTTC; CDR3: CASPGRDRQETQYF
D: TRBD1; size: NA; J: TRBJ2-1; V: TRBV12-3/TRBV12-4; DNA: TGTGCCAGCAGTACAGGGGAGAATGAGCAGTTCTTC; CDR3: CASSTGENEQFF
D: TRBD1; size: NA; J: TRBJ1-2; V: TRBV5-1; DNA: TGCGCCAGCAGCACCACGGGACAGGGGGAAGGCTACACCTTC; CDR3: CASSTTGQGEGYTF
D: NA; size: NA; J: TRBJ1-4; V: TRBV5-1; DNA: TGCGCCAGCAGCTTGGGGACAGCAAATGAAAAACTGTTTTTT; CDR3: CASSLGTANEKLFF
D: NA; size: NA; J: TRBJ1-1; V: TRBV7-2; DNA: TGTGCCAGCAGCTTAGCGAGCGGTGGAAACACTGAAGCTTTCTTT; CDR3: CASSLASGGNTEAFF
D: NA; size: NA; J: TRBJ2-7; V: TRBV4-3; DNA: TGCGCCAGCAGCCAAGCAGGAGGCCGGAGTGGGCCGCACGAGCAGTACTTC; CDR3: CASSQAGGRSGPHEQYF
D: TRBD1; size: NA; J: TRBJ2-7; V: TRBV4-1; DNA: TGCGCCAGCAGCCCCCGTCCCGGGACAGGGCCGAGCTCCTACGAGCAGTACTTC; CDR3: CASSPRPGTGPSSYEQYF
D: NA; size: once; J: TRBJ1-2; V: TRBV19; DNA: TGTGCCAGTAGTATTCCGGTGTGGGGGGTCGCGGGAAACTATGGCTACACCTTC; CDR3: CASSIPVWGVAGNYGYTF
D: NA; size: once; J: TRBJ2-5; V: TRBV20-1; DNA: TGCAGTGCAGCGAAACAAGAGACCCAGTACTTC; CDR3: CSAAKQETQYF
D: TRBD1; size: NA; J: TRBJ1-2; V: TRBV9; DNA: TGTGCCAGCAGCACGGGACAGGGAGTAGGGTATGGCTACACCTTC; CDR3: CASSTGQGVGYGYTF